These 17 T cell receptor beta chains came from one sample sequenced in a study of shared clonotypes between healthy human individuals. Some clones are missing from TCRdb's copy, which holds only in-frame ones; the method was immunoSEQ multiplex PCR. Here the sample spans 2 million to 2.5 million clones, roughly 90% being singletons. Sequenced: naive CD4+ T cells from PBMCs. Described subset: CD45RA+ positively selected. These receptors were obtained from a young man in good health. Some clones in this sample may be carry-over from other donors' samples.

This clone appeared a single time. The rearrangement links TRBV5-1 to TRBJ2-3, with D perhaps given as TRBD1 or TRBD2 (5 bases each). The length of the CDR3 is 14 residues. V shed 4 bases and J shed 6 bases, with 15 bases lying between them. Germline CDR1 reads SGHRS; CDR2 reads YFSETQ. The CDR3 nucleotides read TGCGCCAGCAGCGCCGGGACGCCAAGGGATACGCAGTATTTT. Residues: CASSAGTPRDTQYF.

V and J are TRBV29-1 and TRBJ2-2; no clear D. Trimming stripped 4 bases from V and 4 bases from J, with 13 bases between. Germline V gives CDR1 SQVTM, CDR2 ANQGSEA. CDR3 size: 14 residues. This CDR3 reads CSVGLSTGTGELFF. The CDR3 DNA reads as TGCAGCGTTGGGCTCTCCACCGGCACCGGGGAGCTGTTTTTT.

Comment on this clone: Other DNA sequences in the same sample also yield this CDR3. This chain uses TRBV2 with TRBJ2-3; 12 nucleotides align to TRBD2. The CDR3 is 14 amino acids. Germline V gene lookup returns CDR1 SNHLY and CDR2 FYNNEI. Losses at the gene ends were 6 bases for V and 5 bases for J; bases not matched to a gene: 3. For the CDR3, the DNA is TGTGCCAGCAGCAGACTAGCGGGAGAAGATACGCAGTATTTT. This translates into CASSRLAGEDTQYF.

J is TRBJ2-7 and V is TRBV18; the D gene could be TRBD1 or TRBD2 (5 bases each). The CDR3 is made up of 14 amino acids. With 5 bases removed from V and 3 bases from J, the gap between germline ends came to 14 bases. Germline V gene sequence: CDR1 KGHSH, CDR2 LQKENI. This chain's CDR3 is CASSTSGTDYEQYF. In DNA form, the CDR3 reads TGTGCCAGCTCAACCTCCGGGACCGACTACGAGCAGTACTTC.

The chain couples TRBV21-1 to TRBJ2-3. TRBV21-1 is deemed a pseudogene. The CDR3 consists of 18 residues. For the CDR3, the DNA is TGTGCCAGCAGCAGGGTAAGGGTTAGGGGAGTGGGAACAGATACGCAGTATTTT. Its protein is CASSRVRVRGVGTDTQYF.

The chain carries TRBV6-1 and TRBJ2-7; a weak D match, TRBD1 (5 bases). Trimming left V 6 bases short and J 3 bases short, with 18 bases between. This CDR3 is built from 15 residues. The V gene's germline CDR1 is MNHNS and CDR2 SASEGT. The CDR3 loop reads CASRLRAPPSYEQYF. For the CDR3, the DNA is TGTGCCAGCAGACTCAGGGCCCCACCTAGCTACGAGCAGTACTTC.

To note about this clone: This CDR3 is also generated by other DNA sequences in the sample. The DNA of the CDR3 is TGTGCCAGCTCACCAAGGACAGGGGGCAGGGATGAGCAGTTCTTC. Amino acid sequence: CASSPRTGGRDEQFF. The chain recombines TRBV18 with TRBJ2-1, with 11 bases fitting TRBD1. Germline loops: CDR1 KGHSH, CDR2 LQKENI. Trimming at V came to 2 bases and at J to 8 bases, leaving 5 bases not matched to a gene. This CDR3 is 15 amino acids long.

This chain joins TRBV2 and TRBJ2-5, with 7 bases identical to TRBD1. The germline V gene has CDR1 SNHLY and CDR2 FYNNEI. This CDR3 is 15 amino acids long. J lost 3 bases, V lost 4 bases, and 8 bases had no gene match. The CDR3 region has the DNA TGTGCCAGCAGTGCTTCGACAGGGAGAGAAGAGACCCAGTACTTC. Its protein product is CASSASTGREETQYF.

The chain joins TRBV7-9 to TRBJ2-6; D gene ambiguous. Trimming left V 7 bases short and J 2 bases short, with 12 bases between. Germline lookup yields CDR1 SEHNR and CDR2 FQNEAQ (reference sequence). The length of the CDR3 is 15 residues. The CDR3 region has the DNA TGTGCCAGCACCCGAGGACCCACTGGGGCCAACGTCCTGACTTTC. It yields the protein CASTRGPTGANVLTF.

This rearrangement joins TRBV27 to TRBJ1-2; 10 nucleotides align to TRBD1. V dropped 7 bases and J dropped 8; count of bases not matched to a gene: 10. In germline, CDR1 is MNHEY, CDR2 SMNVEV (reference sequence). There are 14 residues in the CDR3. The chain's CDR3 is CASKLTGGAGGYTF. For the CDR3, the DNA is TGTGCCAGCAAACTGACAGGGGGCGCGGGGGGCTACACCTTC.

The V call is TRBV4-2, the J call TRBJ2-2; D is tentatively TRBD1 or TRBD2 (6 bases each). Germline CDR1 LGHNA, CDR2 YNFKEQ. V was clipped by 0 bases and J by 1 base, with 9 bases between them. The CDR3 has 16 amino acids. The CDR3 DNA reads TGTGCCAGCAGCCAAGAGGGGGGCGGGAACACCGGGGAGCTGTTTTTT. This encodes CASSQEGGGNTGELFF.

The chain employs TRBV28 and TRBJ2-7, with D perhaps matching TRBD2 (6 bases). Trimming stripped 3 bases from V and 6 bases from J, with 15 bases between. CDR1 and CDR2 from the germline V gene are MDHEN and SYDVKM. The CDR3 has 14 residues. This chain's CDR3 is CASSFRGGMGEQYF. The CDR3 region has the DNA TGTGCCAGCAGTTTCCGCGGCGGGATGGGCGAGCAGTACTTC.

The chain is built from TRBV18 and TRBJ2-7; a weak D match, TRBD2 (5 bases). Germline CDR1 is KGHSH and CDR2 is LQKENI. This CDR3 has 14 amino acids. The V end lost 3 bases, the J end lost 5 bases, and 14 bases lay between the germline ends. The CDR3 region is CASSPLPGMNEQYF. The DNA of the CDR3 is TGTGCCAGCTCACCTCTCCCCGGGATGAACGAGCAGTACTTC. Full variable domain (missing parts from reference TRBV18 and TRBJ2-7): NAGVMQNPRHLVRRRGQEARLRCSPMKGHSHVYWYRQLPEEGLKFMVYLQKENIIDESGMPKERFSAEFPKEGPSILRIQQVVRGDSAAYFCASSPLPGMNEQYFGPGTRLTVT.

The chain is built from TRBV5-6 and TRBJ2-7; 8 nucleotides line up with TRBD2. Germline values: CDR1 SGHDT, CDR2 YYEEEE. CDR3 length: 13 residues. The V segment lost 3 bases and the J segment 2 bases; nucleotides outside the gene matches: 1. CDR3 DNA: TGTGCCAGCAGCTCGGGACTAGCCTACGAGCAGTACTTC. It yields the protein CASSSGLAYEQYF.

The chain employs TRBV6-1 and TRBJ1-5; 9 bases line up with TRBD1. This CDR3 spans 15 amino acids. V gave up 5 bases and J gave up 5 bases; unmatched junction bases: 7. Germline V CDR1 and CDR2: MNHNS, SASEGT. CDR3 in amino acids: CASSSDRGTYQPQHF. In DNA, the CDR3 is TGTGCCAGCAGTTCGGACAGGGGAACATATCAGCCCCAGCATTTT.

The J gene is TRBJ1-3, the V gene TRBV7-9; 10 bases agree with TRBD1. Per the germline V gene, CDR1 is SEHNR and CDR2 is FQNEAQ (reference sequence). The CDR3 covers 14 residues. The junction had 5 bases not matched to a gene; V was cut back by 3 bases and J by 9 bases. CDR3 coding DNA: TGTGCCAGCAGCTTTGCGGGACAGGGGACCACCATATATTTT. Its translation: CASSFAGQGTTIYF.

The chain has TRBV18 and TRBJ2-1; D gene uncertain. Germline assignment: CDR1 KGHSH and CDR2 LQKENI. V was clipped by 3 bases and J by 2 bases, with 8 bases between them. This CDR3 region has 14 residues. Here the CDR3 DNA reads TGTGCCAGCTCACCCCCCGGGCCCTACAATGAGCAGTTCTTC. Its translation: CASSPPGPYNEQFF.